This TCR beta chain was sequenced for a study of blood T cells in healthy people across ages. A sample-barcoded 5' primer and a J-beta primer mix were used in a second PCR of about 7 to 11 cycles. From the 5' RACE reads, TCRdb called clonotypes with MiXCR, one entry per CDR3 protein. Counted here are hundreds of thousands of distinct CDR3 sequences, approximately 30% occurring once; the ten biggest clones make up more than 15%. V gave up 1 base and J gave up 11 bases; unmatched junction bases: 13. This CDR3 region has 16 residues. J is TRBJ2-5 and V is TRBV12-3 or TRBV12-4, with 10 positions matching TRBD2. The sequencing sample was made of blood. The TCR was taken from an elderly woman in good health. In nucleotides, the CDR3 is TGTGCCAGCAGTTTAGGGCTAGCGGGGGTATACAATGGGCAGTACTTC. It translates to CASSLGLAGVYNGQYF.